Shown below are 23 T cell receptor beta chains from a single sample sequenced in a study of spatial heterogeneity in lung cancer. TCRdb called the 5' RACE reads again in MiXCR, with one record for every CDR3 protein. Among 40,000 to 45,000 distinct CDR3 sequences listed, approximately 22% were seen once. Time point: blood at routine non-recurrence follow-up after resection. The input for sequencing was PBMCs, taken at follow-up. The receptors stem from a female donor with early-stage non-small cell lung cancer.

To note about this clonotype: A much more abundant neighbour one base away suggests this may be a read error. The CDR3 is CNVDGGGNEQFF. The CDR3 region has the DNA TGCAACGTTGACGGCGGAGGGAATGAGCAGTTCTTC. The chain is built from TRBV29-1 and TRBJ2-1, with D perhaps TRBD2 (6 bases). This CDR3 is built from 12 residues. Germline V CDR1 and CDR2: SQVTM, ANQGSEA.

V and J are TRBV7-2 and TRBJ2-1; 7 bases are a match to TRBD2. The CDR3 is 12 residues long. Germline V gene data show CDR1 as SGHTA and CDR2 as FQGNSA. J gave up 10 bases and V 5 bases, and 5 bases lay outside the gene matches. CDR3 DNA sequence: TGTGCCAGCAGCAGAGCTAGCGGCGAGCAGTTCTTC. Amino acids: CASSRASGEQFF.

The chain links TRBV11-3 to TRBJ2-2; D gene uncertain. V was pared by 6 bases and J by 6 bases, with 5 bases between. The CDR3 consists of 11 residues. Germline CDR1 SGHNT, CDR2 YENEEA. The CDR3 here is CASSTSGELFF. CDR3 bases: TGTGCCAGCAGTACGTCCGGGGAGCTGTTTTTT. Supplemented by reference TRBV11-3 and TRBJ2-2, the full variable domain reads EAGVVQSPRYKIIEKKQPVAFWCNPISGHNTLYWYLQNLGQGPELLIRYENEEAVDDSQLPKDRFSAERLKGVDSTLKIQPAELGDSAVYLCASSTSGELFFGEGSRLTVL.

There are many counts of this clonotype. V gene TRBV7-2 combines with J gene TRBJ2-3; D might be TRBD2 (5 bases). The CDR3 covers 13 residues. Looked up from germline, CDR1 is SGHTA and CDR2 is FQGNSA. Between the trimmed V and J ends, which lost 3 bases and 6 bases, there was a span of 10 bases. This chain's CDR3 is CASSLREGDTQYF. As DNA, the CDR3 is TGTGCCAGCAGCTTGAGAGAGGGCGATACGCAGTATTTT.

This clonotype was observed a few times. The chain couples TRBV7-3 to TRBJ2-1; tentative D call: TRBD2 (6 bases). The ends were cut back, 7 bases at V and 6 bases at J, with 13 bases in the middle. Per germline, CDR1 SGHTA and CDR2 FQGTGA. The CDR3 is 13 amino acids. The CDR3 sequence is CASTPSGGNEQFF. The CDR3 region has the DNA TGTGCCAGCACCCCCTCCGGGGGCAATGAGCAGTTCTTC. The full variable domain, rest sourced from reference TRBV7-3 and TRBJ2-1, is GAGVSQTPSNKVTEKGKYVELRCDPISGHTALYWYRQSLGQGPEFLIYFQGTGAADDSGLPNDRFFAVRPEGSVSTLKIQRTERGDSAVYLCASTPSGGNEQFFGPGTRLTVL.

The sample holds a few counts of this clonotype. The CDR3 DNA is TGCGCCAGCAGCTTGGTAGGCACCACGGACACCATATATTTT. Its protein is CASSLVGTTDTIYF. The genes are TRBV5-1 and TRBJ1-3; no definite D call. The CDR3 extends over 14 amino acids. Per the germline V gene, CDR1 is SGHRS and CDR2 is YFSETQ. Trimming cost V 0 bases and J 8 bases, with 12 bases left between them.

The J gene is TRBJ2-5, the V gene TRBV7-9; D is undetermined. CDR1 is SEHNR, CDR2 FQNEAQ, per germline (reference sequence). This CDR3 has 13 residues. V lost 2 bases and J lost 3, with 7 bases in between. The CDR3 region is CASSLWRKETQYF. The CDR3 DNA sequence: TGTGCCAGCAGCTTATGGCGGAAAGAGACCCAGTACTTC.

Many counts were recorded for this clonotype. The chain carries TRBV7-3 and TRBJ2-5, with D possibly called TRBD1 or TRBD2 (5 bases each). The CDR3 runs to 13 residues. Between the trimmed V and J ends, which lost 5 bases and 2 bases, there was a span of 9 bases. Germline CDR1 and CDR2: SGHTA and FQGTGA. The CDR3, as DNA: TGTGCCAGCAGCCCTGAGGGGCAAGAGACCCAGTACTTC. This codes for CASSPEGQETQYF.

CDR3 DNA sequence: TGTGCCAGCAGCCCCCGCGGGGCGGGGGGCAGAGGTACGCAGTATTTT. Translation: CASSPRGAGGRGTQYF. The chain links TRBV7-3 to TRBJ2-3; 8 bases agree with TRBD2. CDR3 length: 16 residues. V was pared by 5 bases and J by 8 bases, with 15 bases of the junction left unmatched. CDR1 and CDR2 (germline): SGHTA, FQGTGA.

V and J are TRBV5-1 and TRBJ1-3, with TRBD1 matching 8 bases. With 7 bases clipped from V and 4 bases from J, the junction kept 4 bases outside the gene matches. CDR1 and CDR2 from the germline V gene are SGHRS and YFSETQ. There are 13 residues in the CDR3. The CDR3 DNA reads TGCGCCAGCGCAGGGGGCGAAGGAAACACCATATATTTT. It codes for CASAGGEGNTIYF.

This clonotype was observed a handful of times. The chain employs TRBV5-1 and TRBJ1-1; D not certain. The CDR3 has 14 amino acids. V gave up 0 bases and J gave up 0 bases, with 6 bases separating them. Germline assignment: CDR1 SGHRS and CDR2 YFSETQ. This CDR3 is CASSLDGLNTEAFF. The CDR3, as DNA: TGCGCCAGCAGCTTGGACGGATTGAACACTGAAGCTTTCTTT.

The V and J genes are TRBV12-3 or TRBV12-4 and TRBJ1-2; no clear D gene. The ends were cut back, 2 bases at V and 4 bases at J, with 8 bases in the middle. CDR3 length: 13 residues. In DNA, the CDR3 is TGTGCCAGCAGTTTAAGAGGATTCTATGGCTACACCTTC. This sequence encodes CASSLRGFYGYTF.

This clonotype was seen repeatedly, ten times or more. The chain has TRBV27 and TRBJ1-5, with D maybe TRBD1 (5 bases). This CDR3 is built from 13 residues. Germline V lookup: CDR1 MNHEY, CDR2 SMNVEV (reference sequence). V shed 9 bases and J shed 3 bases, with 12 bases lying between them. CDR3 sequence: CASAAGDNQPQHF. CDR3 nucleotide sequence: TGTGCCAGTGCGGCGGGGGACAATCAGCCCCAGCATTTT.

This clonotype was counted at least ten times. CDR3 bases: TGCGCCAGCAGCTTGAGCGGCGTCCCGAACAATGAGCAGTTCTTC. Its protein product is CASSLSGVPNNEQFF. The chain joins TRBV5-1 to TRBJ2-1; possibly TRBD2 for D (5 bases). The CDR3 contains 15 residues. The ends were cut back, 1 base at V and 5 bases at J, with 13 bases in the middle. CDR1 is SGHRS and CDR2 is YFSETQ in the germline V gene.

At least ten counts were recorded for this clonotype. V usage is TRBV2 and J usage is TRBJ2-7; D perhaps matches TRBD1 (6 bases). Germline V gives CDR1 SNHLY, CDR2 FYNNEI. This CDR3 contains 12 residues. The V end was cut by 4 bases, the J end by 4 bases, with 8 bases between. CDR3 DNA: TGTGCCAGCAGTGCCCAGGGGTACGAGCAGTACGTC. The encoded protein is CASSAQGYEQYV.

The sample holds a few counts of this clonotype. The V call is TRBV7-9, the J call TRBJ1-1, with a weak D call TRBD1 (6 bases). The CDR3 runs 17 residues. V lost 6 bases and J 0 bases, leaving 20 bases between the germline ends. Per the germline V gene, CDR1 is SEHNR and CDR2 is FQNEAQ (reference sequence). CDR3 DNA: TGTGCCAGCAGTCATATATTAGGGGGACAAATGAACACTGAAGCTTTCTTT. It specifies CASSHILGGQMNTEAFF. The whole variable domain, remainder taken from reference TRBV7-9 and TRBJ1-1, is DTGVSQNPRHKITKRGQNVTFRCDPISEHNRLYWYRQTLGQGPEFLTYFQNEAQLEKSRLLSDRFSAERPKGSFSTLEIQRTEQGDSAMYLCASSHILGGQMNTEAFFGQGTRLTVV.

The chain joins TRBV12-3 or TRBV12-4 to TRBJ2-5, with 16 bases matching TRBD2. The V gene end was trimmed by 5 bases and the J gene end by 4 bases; junction bases not matched to a gene: 7. The CDR3 runs to 17 residues. This chain's CDR3 is CASSPGTSGGAIETQYF. In DNA, the CDR3 is TGTGCCAGCAGTCCGGGGACTAGCGGGGGGGCCATAGAGACCCAGTACTTC.

This rearrangement joins TRBV5-6 to TRBJ2-3; D gene ambiguous. Germline V gives CDR1 SGHDT, CDR2 YYEEEE. Trimming left V 4 bases short and J 4 bases short, with 10 bases between. The CDR3 has 13 residues. CDR3 region: CASSPGRADTQYF. For the CDR3, the DNA is TGTGCCAGCAGCCCTGGTCGGGCAGATACGCAGTATTTT.

V and J are TRBV7-8 and TRBJ2-7; the D is unclear. Germline CDR1 reads SGHVS; CDR2 reads FQNEAQ. V lost 1 base, J lost 6 bases, and 4 bases lay in between. The CDR3 consists of 11 residues. The CDR3 DNA reads TGTGCCAGCAGCTTAGGGGCCGAGCAGTACTTC. Translated, it gives CASSLGAEQYF. The full variable domain, rest sourced from reference TRBV7-8 and TRBJ2-7, is GAGVSQSPRYKVAKRGQDVALRCDPISGHVSLFWYQQALGQGPEFLTYFQNEAQLDKSGLPSDRFFAERPEGSVSTLKIQRTQQEDSAVYLCASSLGAEQYFGPGTRLTVT.

This rearrangement joins TRBV12-5 to TRBJ2-7, with a tentative D call TRBD2 (7 bases). The germline V gene has CDR1 LGHNT and CDR2 FRNRAP. Trimming removed 6 bases at V and 7 bases at J, with 19 bases between. The CDR3 is made up of 14 amino acids. DNA of the CDR3: TGTGCTAGTGGACTGAACAGGGCCGGGGGGGAGCAGTACTTC. Amino acids: CASGLNRAGGEQYF.

The rearrangement links TRBV14 to TRBJ2-5, with 9 bases fitting TRBD1. The CDR3 contains 15 residues. Trimming at V came to 4 bases and at J to 4 bases, leaving 7 bases not matched to a gene. The germline V gene has CDR1 SGHDN and CDR2 FVKESK. CDR3 in amino acids: CASSLGTGYGETQYF. The CDR3 region has the DNA TGTGCCAGCAGCCTGGGGACAGGGTATGGAGAGACCCAGTACTTC.

This clonotype has more than one count but fewer than ten. The genes are TRBV14 and TRBJ2-5; D possibly corresponds to TRBD2 (6 bases). This CDR3 has 15 amino acids. Per the germline V gene, CDR1 is SGHDN and CDR2 is FVKESK. V lost 5 bases to trimming and J lost 5 bases, with 18 bases between them. Here the CDR3 DNA reads TGTGCCAGCAGCTCCTGGACTAACGTGGGGGAGACCCAGTACTTC. Translating it yields CASSSWTNVGETQYF.

There are many counts of this clonotype. This chain connects TRBV12-5 to TRBJ2-5, with 11 bases lining up with TRBD2. V dropped 2 bases and J dropped 2; count of bases not matched to a gene: 1. Germline loops: CDR1 LGHNT, CDR2 FRNRAP. The CDR3 contains 15 residues. The CDR3 here is CASGLWTSGQETQYF. CDR3 DNA: TGTGCTAGTGGTTTGTGGACTAGCGGGCAAGAGACCCAGTACTTC.